A single sample is the source of the 2 T cell receptor beta chains below, sequenced in a study of regulatory T cells in long-lasting Graves disease. The time point here: persistent/refractory GD, antithyroid drugs over 5 years with positive TRAb. The TCR library was prepared using RNA isolated from PBMCs. Arm-PCR with iRepertoire HTBI primers amplified the CDR3 regions for these TCR beta libraries. TCRdb reprocessed the multiplex PCR reads with MiXCR, giving one entry per CDR3 protein. The top ten hold around 7% of the sample, which has a few hundred thousand distinct CDR3 sequences, 20% to 25% seen once. The sequencing used peripheral blood mononuclear cells (PBMCs), collected when the disease was refractory, from a patient treated with antithyroid drugs. The source is a female donor with Graves disease.

This clonotype was found many times. The chain has TRBV28 and TRBJ1-5; a possible D gene is TRBD1 (5 bases). V was pared by 6 bases and J by 6 bases, with 9 bases between. Germline V gives CDR1 MDHEN, CDR2 SYDVKM. This CDR3 has 12 residues. This chain's CDR3 is CASSAGSQPQHF. DNA of the CDR3: TGTGCCAGCAGCGCAGGGAGTCAGCCCCAGCATTTT.

This clonotype was detected ten times or more. This rearrangement joins TRBV6-1 to TRBJ2-5, with D perhaps being TRBD1 or TRBD2 (6 bases each). V was shortened by 7 bases and J by 4 bases, with 19 bases between the two germline ends. Germline CDR1 and CDR2: MNHNS and SASEGT. The CDR3 is made up of 15 amino acids. CDR3: CASIRWPGGGETQYF. The CDR3 DNA follows: TGTGCCAGCATCCGCTGGCCCGGAGGGGGAGAGACCCAGTACTTC.